Presented here are 31 T cell receptor beta chains from one specimen sequenced in a study of cytomegalovirus exposure and HLA in healthy donors. The primer mix had 60 Vbeta and 13 Jbeta primers. Here immunoSEQ multiplex PCR was the method, and the copy in TCRdb shows in-frame clones only, minus some. The sample holds 100,000 to 120,000 clones, more than 80% seen once. What was sequenced was PBMCs. These receptor sequences come from a man aged 18 to 29 in good health and CMV-seronegative.

V gene TRBV11-3 combines with J gene TRBJ2-7; 8 bases match TRBD1. The germline V gene has CDR1 SGHNT and CDR2 YENEEA. V shed 5 bases and J 5 bases; nucleotides not matched to a gene: 5. This CDR3 region has 13 residues. The CDR3 DNA follows: TGTGCCAGCAGCATCGGGACAGGTAACGAGCAGTACTTC. Translated, it gives CASSIGTGNEQYF.

This chain uses TRBV28 with TRBJ1-5, with TRBD1 matching over 10 bases. The V segment lost 2 bases and the J segment 2 bases; nucleotides outside the gene matches: 9. Germline V gene data show CDR1 as MDHEN and CDR2 as SYDVKM. This CDR3 is 18 amino acids long. CDR3 DNA: TGTGCCAGCAGTTTAGTGGGACAGGGGATGATCGGCAATCAGCCCCAGCATTTT. Protein: CASSLVGQGMIGNQPQHF.

The chain couples TRBV11-2 to TRBJ2-7; D possibly corresponds to TRBD1 (6 bases). Germline CDR1 and CDR2: SGHAT and FQNNGV. The V end was cut by 4 bases, the J end by 5 bases, with 12 bases between. The CDR3 runs to 13 residues. In DNA, the CDR3 is TGTGCCAGCAGCTCCACAGGGTACCACGAGCAGTACTTC. It translates to CASSSTGYHEQYF.

This rearrangement joins TRBV7-3 to TRBJ1-1; TRBD1 matches at 8 bases. V trimming: 2 bases; J trimming: 1 base; junction bases outside the gene matches: 0. Germline V gives CDR1 SGHTA, CDR2 FQGTGA. The CDR3 length is 14 residues. The CDR3: CASSLGQGNTEAFF. In DNA, the CDR3 is TGTGCCAGCAGCTTAGGACAGGGGAACACTGAAGCTTTCTTT.

The chain recombines TRBV19 with TRBJ1-2; D may be TRBD1 (6 bases). This CDR3 region has 14 residues. CDR1 is LNHDA and CDR2 is SQIVND in the germline V gene (reference sequence). V lost 10 bases, J lost 1 base, and 16 bases lay in between. The CDR3 DNA follows: TGTGCCACCCACTCCGGGACACATAACTATGGCTACACCTTC. Translated: CATHSGTHNYGYTF. The full variable domain, rest sourced from reference TRBV19 and TRBJ1-2, is DGGITQSPKYLFRKEGQNVTLSCEQNLNHDAMYWYRQDPGQGLRLIYYSQIVNDFQKGDIAEGYSVSREKKESFPLTVTSAQKNPTAFYLCATHSGTHNYGYTFGSGTRLTVV.

The chain has TRBV5-1 and TRBJ2-1; 7 nucleotides agree with TRBD1. Germline trimming cut 0 bases from V and 9 bases from J; bases unmatched to any gene: 9. The CDR3 is 15 residues long. Germline-derived CDR1 and CDR2 are SGHRS and YFSETQ. This chain's CDR3 is CASSLATTGMFEQFF. CDR3 bases: TGCGCCAGCAGCTTGGCCACGACAGGGATGTTTGAGCAGTTCTTC.

This clone has only one observation. The chain joins TRBV19 to TRBJ1-5, with 8 bases matching TRBD1. Germline CDR1 is LNHDA and CDR2 is SQIVND (reference sequence). Trimming at V came to 6 bases and at J to 5 bases, leaving 15 bases not matched to a gene. The CDR3 loop spans 17 amino acids. The CDR3 region is CASSGPFGTGTDQPQHF. As DNA, the CDR3 is TGTGCCAGTAGCGGGCCGTTCGGGACAGGTACGGATCAGCCCCAGCATTTT.

The chain uses TRBV19 and TRBJ2-3; TRBD2 might be the D (5 bases). There are 11 residues in the CDR3. In germline, CDR1 is LNHDA, CDR2 SQIVND (reference sequence). V lost 4 bases to trimming and J lost 11 bases, with 10 bases between them. The CDR3 here is CASSRGYGQYF. CDR3 coding DNA: TGTGCCAGTAGTAGAGGGTACGGGCAGTATTTT.

The chain links TRBV6-5 to TRBJ2-1, with 8 positions matching TRBD2. The junction had 8 bases not matched to a gene; V was cut back by 2 bases and J by 8 bases. Germline V gene lookup returns CDR1 MNHEY and CDR2 SVGAGI. The CDR3 runs to 15 residues. CDR3 loop: CASSYPAGVRYEQFF. The CDR3 DNA reads TGTGCCAGCAGTTACCCAGCGGGAGTAAGGTATGAGCAGTTCTTC.

This chain joins TRBV5-1 and TRBJ1-2; 7 bases are shared with TRBD1. This CDR3 has 15 residues. Unmatched junction bases numbered 8, after V lost 3 bases and J lost 3 bases. Per the germline V gene, CDR1 is SGHRS and CDR2 is YFSETQ. CDR3 in DNA: TGCGCCAGCAGCTCGGGCGACAGGGACCACTATGGCTACACCTTC. It codes for CASSSGDRDHYGYTF.

The gene calls are TRBV11-2 and TRBJ2-2; 7 nucleotides line up with TRBD1. In germline, CDR1 is SGHAT, CDR2 FQNNGV. There are 17 residues in the CDR3. V lost 6 bases to trimming and J lost 4 bases; unmatched junction nucleotides: 14. The CDR3 reads CASRYYRPGTVTGELFF. CDR3 DNA sequence: TGTGCCAGCAGATACTACCGCCCGGGGACAGTCACCGGGGAGCTGTTTTTT.

A remark on this clone: One end of the junction varies from germline; a read error may be responsible. The chain carries TRBV5-5 and TRBJ1-1, with D unresolved. The germline V gene has CDR1 SGHKS and CDR2 YYEKEE (reference sequence). The CDR3 has 14 amino acids. The CDR3 loop is CASSTRTGNAEAFF. CDR3 bases: TGTGCCAGCAGCACCAGAACGGGGAACGCTGAAGCTTTCTTT.

The rearrangement uses TRBV7-9 and TRBJ1-1, with D possibly TRBD1 on 6 matching bases. CDR3 length equals 14 residues. Germline V gives CDR1 SEHNR, CDR2 FQNEAQ (reference sequence). Trimming removed 4 bases at V and 7 bases at J, with 16 bases between. Here the CDR3 reads CASSSSTGPSEAFF. The DNA for the CDR3 is TGTGCCAGCAGCTCTTCGACAGGTCCCAGTGAAGCTTTCTTT. The whole variable domain, filled in from reference TRBV7-9 and TRBJ1-1, reads DTGVSQNPRHKITKRGQNVTFRCDPISEHNRLYWYRQTLGQGPEFLTYFQNEAQLEKSRLLSDRFSAERPKGSFSTLEIQRTEQGDSAMYLCASSSSTGPSEAFFGQGTRLTVV.

V is TRBV7-2 and J is TRBJ2-5; perhaps TRBD2 as D (5 bases). Per germline, CDR1 SGHTA and CDR2 FQGNSA. This CDR3 region has 14 residues. V lost 5 bases, J lost 6 bases, and 16 bases lay in between. As DNA, the CDR3 is TGTGCCAGCAGCAAACCTACAGCGGTAAAGACCCAGTACTTC. Amino acid sequence: CASSKPTAVKTQYF.

This chain joins TRBV10-2 and TRBJ2-7, with a tentative D call TRBD2 (6 bases). Trimming stripped 7 bases from V and 0 bases from J, with 10 bases between. This CDR3 is 13 amino acids long. The germline CDR1 and CDR2 sequences are WSHSY and SAAADI. CDR3 in DNA: TGCGCCAGCATGGGACTGGTCTCCTACGAGCAGTACTTC. Protein sequence: CASMGLVSYEQYF.

V and J are TRBV7-3 and TRBJ2-7; the D gene is possibly TRBD1 (6 bases). The V end was cut by 4 bases, the J end by 2 bases, with 12 bases between. Germline V CDR1 and CDR2: SGHTA, FQGTGA. There are 14 residues in the CDR3. The CDR3 is CASSSGQPPYEQYF. The CDR3 coding sequence is TGTGCCAGCAGCTCTGGACAGCCCCCCTACGAGCAGTACTTC. Variable domain in full (rest from reference TRBV7-3 and TRBJ2-7): GAGVSQTPSNKVTEKGKYVELRCDPISGHTALYWYRQSLGQGPEFLIYFQGTGAADDSGLPNDRFFAVRPEGSVSTLKIQRTERGDSAVYLCASSSGQPPYEQYFGPGTRLTVT.

The chain links TRBV11-2 to TRBJ2-1, with 9 positions matching TRBD2. CDR1 and CDR2 from the germline V gene are SGHAT and FQNNGV. The trim removed 2 bases at V and 4 bases at J, leaving 6 bases unmatched. The CDR3 contains 16 residues. CDR3: CASSLRAGGTYNEQFF. CDR3 nucleotide sequence: TGTGCCAGCAGCTTAAGGGCGGGAGGGACGTACAATGAGCAGTTCTTC.

The chain is built from TRBV18 and TRBJ2-7, with 7 positions matching TRBD1. Germline V lookup: CDR1 KGHSH, CDR2 LQKENI. The CDR3 has 13 residues. The V gene end was trimmed by 4 bases and the J gene end by 6 bases; junction bases not matched to a gene: 6. CDR3 in DNA: TGTGCCAGCTCACGGGAACAGGGGAGCGAGCAGTACTTC. Protein: CASSREQGSEQYF.

For this clone: A read error may account for a junction end that differs from germline. The chain links TRBV7-9 to TRBJ2-5, with TRBD2 matching over 8 bases. The CDR3 has 18 residues. The germline V gene has CDR1 SEHNR and CDR2 FQNEAQ (reference sequence). DNA of the CDR3: TGTTCCAGCAGCCAAGGACGGGGGGGGGCGGCTTCTAAAGGGACCCAGTACTTC. Protein product: CSSSQGRGGAASKGTQYF.

The chain carries TRBV7-3 and TRBJ1-2, with 8 bases fitting TRBD1. Germline CDR1 is SGHTA and CDR2 is FQGTGA. The CDR3 runs to 17 residues. V lost 2 bases and J lost 0; bases outside the gene matches: 8. The CDR3 DNA is TGTGCCAGCAGCTTATTGGACAGGGCAAACTCTAACTATGGCTACACCTTC. It yields the protein CASSLLDRANSNYGYTF. The variable domain in full, with the rest retrieved from reference TRBV7-3 and TRBJ1-2, is GAGVSQTPSNKVTEKGKYVELRCDPISGHTALYWYRQSLGQGPEFLIYFQGTGAADDSGLPNDRFFAVRPEGSVSTLKIQRTERGDSAVYLCASSLLDRANSNYGYTFGSGTRLTVV.

In the case of this clone: Within the sample, other DNA sequences also encode this same CDR3. V is TRBV10-3 and J is TRBJ1-1; 8 nucleotides align to TRBD1. This CDR3 spans 15 amino acids. V gave up 6 bases and J gave up 1 base; unmatched junction bases: 7. Germline CDR1 reads ENHRY; CDR2 reads SYGVKD. This chain's CDR3 is CAIRGDRGRNTEAFF. CDR3 coding DNA: TGTGCCATCAGGGGTGACAGGGGTCGGAACACTGAAGCTTTCTTT.

The CDR3 DNA reads as TGTGCCAGCAGCTTAACCGGTAACTCCTACGAGCAGTACTTC. Translated, it gives CASSLTGNSYEQYF. The genes are TRBV7-7 and TRBJ2-7; no clear D. The germline V gene encodes CDR1 SSHAT and CDR2 FNYEAQ (reference sequence). This CDR3 region has 14 residues. With 2 bases removed from V and 0 bases from J, the gap between germline ends came to 8 bases.

The J gene is TRBJ2-2, the V gene TRBV4-2; 7 nucleotides match TRBD2. V dropped 3 bases and J dropped 5; count of bases not matched to a gene: 15. CDR3 size: 18 residues. Per the germline V gene, CDR1 is LGHNA and CDR2 is YNFKEQ. DNA for the CDR3: TGTGCCAGCAGCCAGGTCGGCGGGAGTGGCGAGGGGACCGGGGAGCTGTTTTTT. Translated: CASSQVGGSGEGTGELFF.

The chain uses TRBV18 and TRBJ2-1; TRBD1 might be the D (5 bases). Germline V gene lookup returns CDR1 KGHSH and CDR2 LQKENI. The V and J ends lost 4 bases and 2 bases respectively, with 12 bases between them. This CDR3 comprises 15 residues. The DNA of the CDR3 is TGTGCCAGCTCACATGGTGGGGCGGCCTACAATGAGCAGTTCTTC. Amino acids: CASSHGGAAYNEQFF.

This chain links TRBV6-6 with TRBJ2-3; TRBD2 is a possible D gene (6 bases). V dropped 7 bases and J dropped 3 bases, with 11 bases sitting between them. Germline CDR1 MNHNY, CDR2 SVGAGI (reference sequence). This CDR3 is 13 amino acids long. CDR3 in amino acids: CASTASVTDTQYF. CDR3 bases: TGTGCCAGCACTGCTAGCGTTACAGATACGCAGTATTTT.

Regarding this clone: Other DNA sequences in this specimen translate into the identical CDR3. The rearrangement uses TRBV27 and TRBJ2-1; 11 nucleotides align to TRBD2. This CDR3 region has 15 residues. The ends lost 5 bases at V and 4 bases at J; junction bases unmatched: 4. Looked up from germline, CDR1 is MNHEY and CDR2 is SMNVEV (reference sequence). This CDR3 is CASSPGTSGYNEQFF. DNA of the CDR3: TGTGCCAGCAGTCCCGGGACTAGCGGATACAATGAGCAGTTCTTC.

The chain carries TRBV7-2 and TRBJ1-2; D unresolved. In germline, CDR1 is SGHTA, CDR2 FQGNSA. This CDR3 contains 13 residues. Trimming took off 1 base at V and 3 bases at J, with 6 bases between the two ends. CDR3 sequence reads: CASSLDGDYGYTF. CDR3 bases: TGTGCCAGCAGCTTAGACGGGGACTATGGCTACACCTTC.

The gene calls are TRBV4-3 and TRBJ1-2, with D hard to call. This CDR3 comprises 15 residues. V dropped 0 bases and J dropped 0 bases, with 8 bases sitting between them. Germline values: CDR1 LGHNA, CDR2 YSLEER. In nucleotides, the CDR3 is TGCGCCAGCAGCCAAGAGGGAGCAGCTAACTATGGCTACACCTTC. It translates to CASSQEGAANYGYTF.

This clone was counted a single time. The chain has TRBV5-6 and TRBJ1-6; D gene uncertain. This CDR3 contains 14 residues. Deletions cut 4 bases from V and 4 bases from J, with 9 bases between. Germline CDR1 SGHDT, CDR2 YYEEEE. CDR3 nucleotides: TGTGCCAGCAGCCCGGGTGATTATAATTCACCCCTCCACTTT. As protein: CASSPGDYNSPLHF. The complete variable domain, with remaining parts taken from reference TRBV5-6 and TRBJ1-6, reads DAGVTQSPTHLIKTRGQQVTLRCSPKSGHDTVSWYQQALGQGPQFIFQYYEEEERQRGNFPDRFSGHQFPNYSSELNVNALLLGDSALYLCASSPGDYNSPLHFGNGTRLTVT.

V and J are TRBV15 and TRBJ2-7, with TRBD1 identical over 11 bases. The CDR3 covers 14 residues. Germline assignment: CDR1 LNHNV and CDR2 YYDKDF (reference sequence). Trimming at V came to 4 bases and at J to 3 bases, leaving 2 bases not matched to a gene. The CDR3, as DNA: TGTGCCACCAGCATCGGGACAGGGGGCTACGAGCAGTACTTC. Amino acid sequence: CATSIGTGGYEQYF.

The chain is built from TRBV6-1 and TRBJ2-1; 10 bases match TRBD1. The J segment lost 9 bases and the V segment lost 9 bases, leaving 11 bases of the junction unmatched. The V gene's germline CDR1 is MNHNS and CDR2 SASEGT. CDR3 length: 14 residues. As DNA, the CDR3 is TGTGCCAGTACGAGACAGGGGGCGCCGATTGAGCAGTTCTTC. This codes for CASTRQGAPIEQFF.